One and the same sample provided the 17 T cell receptor beta chains below, sequenced in a study of blood T cell repertoires in COVID-19. The method was immunoSEQ multiplex PCR; TCRdb's version includes in-frame clones alone and lacks a portion of them. The sample includes about 89,000 clones, roughly 80% of them seen just once. Sequenced sample: peripheral blood. All receptors derive from a woman aged 80 or over with acute or convalescent COVID-19.

The chain couples TRBV19 to TRBJ1-2, with D tentatively TRBD1 (5 bases). This CDR3 region has 16 residues. V dropped 3 bases and J dropped 8 bases, with 22 bases sitting between them. Germline values: CDR1 LNHDA, CDR2 SQIVND (reference sequence). The CDR3 DNA sequence: TGTGCCAGTAGTATCCAGAGCCGGGCAGGGAGGGAAGGCTACACCTTC. It specifies CASSIQSRAGREGYTF.

The J gene is TRBJ2-1, the V gene TRBV18; TRBD2 aligns across 9 bases. V lost 3 bases, J lost 6 bases, and 3 bases stayed unmatched. The CDR3 spans 14 residues. From germline, CDR1 is KGHSH and CDR2 LQKENI. CDR3 nucleotide sequence: TGTGCCAGCTCACCGGCGGGGGGGCTCAATGAGCAGTTCTTC. It specifies CASSPAGGLNEQFF.

V gene TRBV28 combines with J gene TRBJ2-1; 8 bases map to TRBD1. The length of the CDR3 is 15 residues. Germline CDR1 reads MDHEN; CDR2 reads SYDVKM. The ends lost 1 base at V and 7 bases at J; junction bases unmatched: 6. The CDR3 bases are TGTGCCAGCAGTTTATTGGGACAGGCAGTGAATGAGCAGTTCTTC. This codes for CASSLLGQAVNEQFF.

The chain is built from TRBV28 and TRBJ1-6; TRBD1 matches at 9 bases. CDR1 MDHEN and CDR2 SYDVKM come from the germline V gene. The CDR3 has 14 amino acids. Trimming at V came to 6 bases and at J to 14 bases, leaving 11 bases not matched to a gene. The CDR3 is CASSLGQGMVSLHF. The CDR3 DNA reads TGTGCCAGCAGCCTGGGACAGGGTATGGTATCCCTCCACTTT.

The chain uses TRBV5-1 and TRBJ1-1; 8 positions agree with TRBD1. This CDR3 comprises 16 residues. The V gene end was trimmed by 4 bases and the J gene end by 0 bases; junction bases not matched to a gene: 8. CDR1 and CDR2 (germline): SGHRS, YFSETQ. CDR3 sequence: CASSPQGTGMNTEAFF. CDR3 sequence (DNA): TGCGCCAGCAGCCCCCAAGGGACAGGCATGAACACTGAAGCTTTCTTT.

V usage is TRBV13 and J usage is TRBJ2-5; a weak D match, TRBD2 (5 bases). CDR3 length equals 17 residues. Trimming took 3 bases from V and 5 from J, leaving 22 bases between them. The V gene's germline CDR1 is PRHDT and CDR2 FYEKMQ (reference sequence). The CDR3 DNA reads as TGTGCCAGCAGCTTCAGTCGGCGGGCGGTGCATGGGGAGACCCAGTACTTC. This encodes CASSFSRRAVHGETQYF.

This clone has only a few counts. The chain has TRBV29-1 and TRBJ2-5; a weak D match, TRBD1 (6 bases). The CDR3 is 13 residues long. Deletions cut 3 bases from V and 4 bases from J, with 12 bases between. Germline CDR1 and CDR2: SQVTM and ANQGSEA. CDR3 nucleotides: TGCAGCGTTGACGGCCAGGGGAGAGAGACCCAGTACTTC. It is translated as CSVDGQGRETQYF.

The genes are TRBV29-1 and TRBJ1-2; the D gene is possibly TRBD1 (5 bases). The CDR3 sequence is 15 residues long. Trimming took 0 bases from V and 7 from J, leaving 18 bases between them. Per the germline V gene, CDR1 is SQVTM and CDR2 is ANQGSEA. CDR3 bases: TGCAGCGTTGAAGATCTAAGGGGCAGGTTGTCTGGCTACACCTTC. Translating it yields CSVEDLRGRLSGYTF.

The V and J genes are TRBV7-2 and TRBJ1-5, with 10 bases identical to TRBD1. The V segment lost 1 base and the J segment 2 bases; nucleotides outside the gene matches: 2. CDR1 SGHTA and CDR2 FQGNSA come from the germline V gene. The CDR3 extends over 16 amino acids. The DNA for the CDR3 is TGTGCCAGCAGCTTAGGGACAGGGGGTGGCAATCAGCCCCAGCATTTT. This gives the protein CASSLGTGGGNQPQHF.

The rearrangement links TRBV28 to TRBJ1-2; maybe TRBD1 (6 bases). The V gene lost 7 bases and the J gene lost 0 bases, with 12 bases spanning the gap. CDR3 length: 14 residues. Germline CDR1 is MDHEN and CDR2 is SYDVKM. The CDR3 coding sequence is TGTGCCAGCACCCAAGGGGGAGCTAACTATGGCTACACCTTC. It specifies CASTQGGANYGYTF.

V gene TRBV5-1 combines with J gene TRBJ1-1; no clear D gene. The CDR3 totals 14 residues. Trimming pared 6 bases from V and 1 base from J, leaving 13 bases between. The germline V gene has CDR1 SGHRS and CDR2 YFSETQ. The DNA of the CDR3 is TGCGCCAGCAACGTAGATACAGAGAACACTGAAGCTTTCTTT. Translation: CASNVDTENTEAFF.

The chain joins TRBV7-3 to TRBJ1-1; D uncertain. Germline lookup yields CDR1 SGHTA and CDR2 FQGTGA. There are 14 residues in the CDR3. Trimming took off 3 bases at V and 4 bases at J, with 12 bases between the two ends. CDR3: CASSLYPGVTEAFF. The CDR3 DNA is TGTGCCAGCAGCTTGTACCCCGGGGTCACTGAAGCTTTCTTT.

This rearrangement joins TRBV18 to TRBJ1-5, with a weak D call TRBD1 (6 bases). Deletions cut 6 bases from V and 4 bases from J, with 7 bases between. CDR1 KGHSH and CDR2 LQKENI come from the germline V gene. This CDR3 contains 12 residues. The chain's CDR3 is CASSGTNQPQHF. The CDR3 nucleotides are TGTGCCAGCTCTGGGACAAATCAGCCCCAGCATTTT.

This rearrangement joins TRBV7-2 to TRBJ2-1; D not resolved. The CDR3 is made up of 13 amino acids. With 1 base removed from V and 6 bases from J, the gap between germline ends came to 7 bases. CDR1 and CDR2 (germline): SGHTA, FQGNSA. The CDR3 DNA reads as TGTGCCAGCAGCTTAGAAGCTATCAATGAGCAGTTCTTC. This gives the protein CASSLEAINEQFF.

This clone appeared a single time. The chain employs TRBV3-1 (or the pseudogene TRBV3-2) and TRBJ2-7; possibly TRBD1 for D (6 bases). CDR1 is LGHDT and CDR2 is YNNKEL in the germline V gene (reference sequence). The CDR3 loop spans 13 amino acids. V was trimmed by 4 bases and J by 0 bases, leaving 7 bases between them. The CDR3 bases are TGTGCCAGCAGCCGGGGACACTCCTACGAGCAGTACTTC. It is translated as CASSRGHSYEQYF.

This chain connects TRBV18 to TRBJ2-3, with D possibly TRBD2 on 6 matching bases. Trimming took 5 bases from V and 8 from J, leaving 11 bases between them. This CDR3 spans 12 amino acids. In germline, CDR1 is KGHSH, CDR2 LQKENI. The CDR3 DNA sequence: TGTGCCAGCTCAGAGACTAGGGGTACGCAGTATTTT. This codes for CASSETRGTQYF.

Only a few counts were recorded for this clone. The chain uses TRBV27 and TRBJ1-6, with D possibly matching TRBD1 (5 bases). The ends were cut back, 5 bases at V and 9 bases at J, with 14 bases in the middle. The CDR3 runs 14 residues. CDR1 MNHEY and CDR2 SMNVEV come from the germline V gene (reference sequence). In nucleotides, the CDR3 is TGTGCCAGCAGTGTACGCGGGGCCGGTTCACCCCTCCACTTT. Translation: CASSVRGAGSPLHF.